The T cell receptor (beta chain) under discussion was sequenced for a study of cytomegalovirus exposure and HLA in healthy donors. As for the study in general: An analysis done earlier identified 117 million unique TCR beta sequences from 150 million to 200 million T cells.

The germline V gene has CDR1 SEHNR and CDR2 FQNEAQ (reference sequence). The CDR3 consists of 16 residues. Losses at the gene ends were 5 bases for V and 1 base for J; bases not matched to a gene: 10. A multiplex PCR was run with 60 Vbeta primers and 13 Jbeta primers. The data were produced by immunoSEQ multiplex PCR, yet TCRdb's version contains in-frame clones alone and is incomplete. Here the sample spans roughly 100,000 clones, under 85% being singletons. The sample comprised PBMCs. This TCR came from a female donor in good health and CMV-seropositive. V and J are TRBV7-9 and TRBJ1-1; 7 nucleotides agree with TRBD1. The CDR3 nucleotides are TGTGCCAGCAGCCCATTTAGGACAGGAGCGAACACTGAAGCTTTCTTT. Its protein is CASSPFRTGANTEAFF.